Below, 10 T cell receptor beta chains from the same sample are listed, as sequenced in a study of shared clonotypes between healthy human individuals. Generated by immunoSEQ multiplex PCR, the TCRdb table keeps only in-frame clones and is missing some. The data show some 200,000 clones, with 60% to 75% seen just once and over 9.5% held by the top ten. Sequenced: memory CD4+ T cells sorted from blood. Sample subset: CD45RA-negative fraction. The receptors were gathered from a man between 25 and 39 years old in good health.

The chain couples TRBV6-1 to TRBJ1-1, with 9 bases that match TRBD1. CDR1 is MNHNS and CDR2 is SASEGT in the germline V gene. The CDR3 extends over 13 amino acids. Trimming removed 5 bases from V and 4 bases from J; junction bases left unmatched: 2. This chain's CDR3 is CASSTGGPTEAFF. The CDR3 DNA reads TGTGCCAGCAGTACAGGGGGCCCCACTGAAGCTTTCTTT.

The genes are TRBV9 and TRBJ2-1; 9 nucleotides align to TRBD2. CDR1 is SGDLS and CDR2 is YYNGEE in the germline V gene. CDR3 length equals 15 residues. V gave up 3 bases and J gave up 3 bases; unmatched junction bases: 4. CDR3 region: CASSEWTSDYNEQFF. The CDR3 bases are TGTGCCAGCAGCGAGTGGACTAGCGACTACAATGAGCAGTTCTTC.

The V gene is TRBV9, the J gene TRBJ2-5; 7 nucleotides align to TRBD1. The germline V gene has CDR1 SGDLS and CDR2 YYNGEE. Trimming took 0 bases from V and 5 from J; bases not matched to a gene: 16. The CDR3 contains 18 residues. The CDR3 loop reads CASSVGPPTGPGGETQYF. In nucleotides, the CDR3 is TGTGCCAGCAGCGTAGGTCCCCCGACAGGGCCAGGTGGCGAGACCCAGTACTTC.

The chain carries TRBV15 and TRBJ1-5; D is undetermined. There are 14 residues in the CDR3. Trimming left V 5 bases short and J 5 bases short, with 13 bases between. Germline V gene data show CDR1 as LNHNV and CDR2 as YYDKDF (reference sequence). The CDR3 protein is CATSGRQLHQPQHF. Written as DNA, the CDR3 is TGTGCCACCAGCGGGAGACAACTTCATCAGCCCCAGCATTTT.

V usage is TRBV7-8 and J usage is TRBJ2-1; 7 bases are shared with TRBD2. V dropped 4 bases and J dropped 7; count of bases not matched to a gene: 1. The CDR3 has 12 residues. Germline V gene data show CDR1 as SGHVS and CDR2 as FQNEAQ. This CDR3 reads CASSWGGNEQFF. The CDR3, as DNA: TGTGCCAGCAGCTGGGGGGGAAATGAGCAGTTCTTC.

The chain carries TRBV6-6 and TRBJ2-1; D remains ambiguous. The CDR3 is 15 residues long. Germline lookup yields CDR1 MNHNY and CDR2 SVGAGI (reference sequence). The V and J ends lost 6 bases and 7 bases respectively, with 19 bases between them. CDR3 DNA sequence: TGTGCCAGCAGCCGAAGAGACATCGAGAGGAATGAGCAGTTCTTC. Protein product: CASSRRDIERNEQFF.

The chain carries TRBV18 and TRBJ2-3; D remains unclear. Trimming stripped 4 bases from V and 1 base from J, with 9 bases between. The germline gives CDR1 KGHSH, CDR2 LQKENI. CDR3 length equals 14 residues. The CDR3 spells CASSLDEGTDTQYF. In DNA form, the CDR3 reads TGTGCCAGCTCACTAGACGAGGGCACAGATACGCAGTATTTT.

Only a few counts were recorded for this clone. The chain is built from TRBV18 and TRBJ2-3; a weak D match, TRBD2 (7 bases). The CDR3 totals 14 residues. V lost 5 bases and J 4 bases, leaving 13 bases between the germline ends. Germline V CDR1 and CDR2: KGHSH, LQKENI. This CDR3 is CASSKGGDPDTQYF. CDR3 DNA sequence: TGTGCCAGCTCAAAAGGGGGGGACCCAGATACGCAGTATTTT.

This clone was found many times. Other nucleotide sequences from this sample produce the same CDR3. This chain connects TRBV5-4 to TRBJ2-1; D possibly corresponds to TRBD2 (5 bases). This CDR3 contains 12 residues. Germline assignment: CDR1 SGHNT and CDR2 YYREEE (reference sequence). The V end lost 5 bases, the J end lost 9 bases, and 12 bases lay between the germline ends. The CDR3 here is CASRADVSEQFF. For the CDR3, the DNA is TGTGCCAGCAGAGCGGACGTCTCTGAGCAGTTCTTC.

This clone was counted many times. The rearrangement joins TRBV2 to TRBJ1-5; the D gene is possibly TRBD1 (5 bases). V gave up 6 bases and J gave up 0 bases, with 9 bases separating them. CDR1 is SNHLY and CDR2 is FYNNEI in the germline V gene. The length of the CDR3 is 14 residues. The CDR3 sequence: CASRSGLSNQPQHF. The CDR3 DNA sequence: TGTGCCAGCAGGTCGGGACTTAGCAATCAGCCCCAGCATTTT.